The 23 T cell receptor beta chains below come from one sample, sequenced in a study of blood T cell repertoires in COVID-19. Libraries were prepared by immunoSEQ multiplex PCR; TCRdb keeps only in-frame clonotypes and omits some of them. The sample shows about 150,000 clones, 80% to 85% of them seen only once. The sample consisted of peripheral blood. The receptor set was obtained from a woman aged 60-75 years with acute or convalescent COVID-19.

The chain is built from TRBV7-2 and TRBJ2-5, with 7 bases matching TRBD1. CDR1 is SGHTA, CDR2 FQGNSA, per germline. This CDR3 has 15 residues. With V trimmed by 2 bases and J by 1 base, 4 bases remained unmatched. The CDR3 DNA is TGTGCCAGCAGCTTAACAGGGGTTTTCCAAGAGACCCAGTACTTC. It encodes CASSLTGVFQETQYF.

The chain links TRBV3-1 (or the pseudogene TRBV3-2) to TRBJ2-5, with 8 bases that match TRBD2. Unmatched junction bases numbered 12, after V lost 1 base and J lost 5 bases. The germline gives CDR1 LGHDT, CDR2 YNNKEL (reference sequence). CDR3 size: 17 residues. The CDR3 sequence is CASSQVRTGGLGETQYF. The CDR3 DNA is TGTGCCAGCAGCCAAGTGAGGACGGGGGGGCTGGGGGAGACCCAGTACTTC.

The V gene is TRBV4-3, the J gene TRBJ1-2, with D unclear. The germline V and J ends were trimmed by 5 bases and 4 bases, with 14 bases remaining between them. The CDR3 consists of 14 residues. The V gene's germline CDR1 is LGHNA and CDR2 YSLEER. The DNA of the CDR3 is TGCGCCAGCAGCGAATACCGGGAATCCTATGGCTACACCTTC. Amino acids: CASSEYRESYGYTF.

V is TRBV7-2 and J is TRBJ1-1; TRBD1 agrees at 8 bases. Looked up from germline, CDR1 is SGHTA and CDR2 is FQGNSA. V lost 5 bases to trimming and J lost 0 bases; unmatched junction nucleotides: 2. The CDR3 sequence is 14 residues long. The CDR3 sequence: CASSRDRMNTEAFF. CDR3 in DNA: TGTGCCAGCAGCCGGGACAGGATGAACACTGAAGCTTTCTTT.

The rearrangement uses TRBV27 and TRBJ1-1; D is undetermined. Germline loops: CDR1 MNHEY, CDR2 SMNVEV (reference sequence). This CDR3 has 17 residues. Trimming removed 3 bases from V and 1 base from J, with 18 bases in between. DNA for the CDR3: TGTGCCAGCAGTTTCCGCAAGGGAGGATATCGGAACACTGAAGCTTTCTTT. This codes for CASSFRKGGYRNTEAFF.

This chain joins TRBV7-2 and TRBJ1-3; 9 bases fit TRBD1. The CDR3 runs to 16 residues. V trimming: 3 bases; J trimming: 4 bases; junction bases outside the gene matches: 7. From germline, CDR1 is SGHTA and CDR2 FQGNSA. In nucleotides, the CDR3 is TGTGCCAGCAGCTTTTCCGTAGGACAGGGGGGAAACACCATATATTTT. This gives the protein CASSFSVGQGGNTIYF.

J is TRBJ2-5 and V is TRBV24-1; weak D call: TRBD1 (6 bases). Trimming left V 9 bases short and J 5 bases short, with 18 bases between. CDR1 and CDR2 (germline): KGHDR, SFDVKD. The CDR3 spans 14 residues. The CDR3 loop is CATRMDSHLETQYF. CDR3 coding DNA: TGTGCCACCCGAATGGACAGTCACTTGGAGACCCAGTACTTC.

The chain is built from TRBV7-6 and TRBJ1-2; 8 bases align to TRBD1. CDR1 and CDR2 from the germline V gene are SGHVS and FNYEAQ. The CDR3 covers 17 residues. V lost 2 bases, J lost 0 bases, and 8 bases stayed unmatched. The CDR3 reads CASSLLAGGKANYGYTF. The CDR3 DNA reads as TGTGCCAGCAGCTTACTGGCAGGGGGCAAGGCTAACTATGGCTACACCTTC.

The gene calls are TRBV2 and TRBJ2-7; 8 nucleotides agree with TRBD2. The germline V gene has CDR1 SNHLY and CDR2 FYNNEI. Losses at the gene ends were 10 bases for V and 7 bases for J; bases not matched to a gene: 3. The CDR3 is 10 amino acids. The CDR3 coding sequence is TGTGCCACGGGCGGGGGGGAGCAGTACTTC. Translating gives CATGGGEQYF. Based on the CDR3 plus reference TRBV2 and TRBJ2-7, the full variable domain is EPEVTQTPSHQVTQMGQEVILRCVPISNHLYFYWYRQILGQKVEFLVSFYNNEISEKSEIFDDQFSVERPDGSNFTLKIRSTKLEDSAMYFCATGGGEQYFGPGTRLTVT.

The rearrangement links TRBV28 to TRBJ2-2; D perhaps matches TRBD2 (6 bases). V lost 8 bases to trimming and J lost 8 bases, with 12 bases between them. The V gene's germline CDR1 is MDHEN and CDR2 SYDVKM. This CDR3 contains 12 residues. The CDR3 DNA sequence: TGTGCCAGCGGGAGGCAGGTGGGGGAGCTGTTTTTT. Translated, it gives CASGRQVGELFF.

The CDR3 nucleotides are TGTGCCAGCAGCGATCAGGGGGCCGGGAATGAGCAGTTCTTC. Residues: CASSDQGAGNEQFF. This chain uses TRBV11-3 with TRBJ2-1; 8 bases map to TRBD1. The CDR3 length is 14 residues. Trimming took 5 bases from V and 7 from J; bases not matched to a gene: 7. Germline loops: CDR1 SGHNT, CDR2 YENEEA.

J is TRBJ2-3 and V is TRBV6-1; D unclear. V lost 3 bases and J lost 1, with 11 bases in between. The CDR3 is 15 amino acids. Germline CDR1 reads MNHNS; CDR2 reads SASEGT. The CDR3 DNA is TGTGCCAGCAGTGATGTCCAGGCTGGCACAGATACGCAGTATTTT. Residues: CASSDVQAGTDTQYF.

This clone was recorded once. The rearrangement links TRBV9 to TRBJ1-2, with 7 positions matching TRBD1. V dropped 4 bases and J dropped 4; count of bases not matched to a gene: 7. The CDR3 loop spans 14 amino acids. CDR1 SGDLS and CDR2 YYNGEE come from the germline V gene. The CDR3, as DNA: TGTGCCAGCAGCCGAAACCGACAGGGCTATGGCTACACCTTC. It specifies CASSRNRQGYGYTF.

This sequence joins TRBV2 and TRBJ2-2; D possibly corresponds to TRBD2 (5 bases). The CDR3 is 16 residues long. V gave up 5 bases and J gave up 2 bases, with 15 bases separating them. Looked up from germline, CDR1 is SNHLY and CDR2 is FYNNEI. The CDR3 protein is CASSPGIAINTGELFF. The CDR3 nucleotides are TGTGCCAGCAGTCCCGGGATAGCGATCAACACCGGGGAGCTGTTTTTT.

The chain uses TRBV5-1 and TRBJ2-3, with D tentatively TRBD1 (5 bases). There are 15 residues in the CDR3. Between the trimmed V and J ends, which lost 1 base and 2 bases, there was a span of 11 bases. The germline V gene has CDR1 SGHRS and CDR2 YFSETQ. DNA of the CDR3: TGCGCCAGCAGCTTGAATCAGGGCCACACAGATACGCAGTATTTT. Protein sequence: CASSLNQGHTDTQYF.

The V and J genes are TRBV6-1 and TRBJ2-1; 12 nucleotides line up with TRBD2. The J segment lost 5 bases and the V segment lost 5 bases, leaving 4 bases of the junction unmatched. This CDR3 is 15 amino acids long. The germline gives CDR1 MNHNS, CDR2 SASEGT. This CDR3 reads CASSPLAGGNNEQFF. Written as DNA, the CDR3 is TGTGCCAGCAGTCCCCTAGCGGGGGGGAACAATGAGCAGTTCTTC.

The V and J genes are TRBV4-1 and TRBJ2-3, with D unclear. V lost 3 bases to trimming and J lost 5 bases, with 12 bases between them. CDR3 length: 14 residues. Germline V gene lookup returns CDR1 MGHRA and CDR2 YSYEKL. The DNA for the CDR3 is TGCGCCAGCAGCCAGGGCCCGGCCGGAGATACGCAGTATTTT. Protein: CASSQGPAGDTQYF.

The chain couples TRBV29-1 to TRBJ2-2, with 7 bases that match TRBD1. Trimming at V came to 7 bases and at J to 4 bases, leaving 15 bases not matched to a gene. In germline, CDR1 is SQVTM, CDR2 ANQGSEA. The CDR3 is 16 amino acids. CDR3 residues: CSAEGVGGVVTGELFF. The CDR3 DNA follows: TGCAGCGCTGAGGGGGTAGGGGGCGTTGTCACCGGGGAGCTGTTTTTT.

The chain employs TRBV24-1 and TRBJ1-5; 7 positions match TRBD1. Germline trimming cut 7 bases from V and 6 bases from J; bases unmatched to any gene: 8. The CDR3 contains 14 residues. CDR1 and CDR2 (germline): KGHDR, SFDVKD. CDR3 in amino acids: CATSRQGVGQPQHF. The CDR3 DNA follows: TGTGCCACCAGCCGGCAGGGGGTCGGTCAGCCCCAGCATTTT.

The V and J genes are TRBV29-1 and TRBJ1-1; D call uncertain. Germline values: CDR1 SQVTM, CDR2 ANQGSEA. The CDR3 loop spans 11 amino acids. V shed 8 bases and J shed 11 bases, with 18 bases lying between them. CDR3 residues: CSIGLNRRAFF. The CDR3 DNA is TGCAGCATCGGACTTAACCGGAGGGCTTTCTTT. The variable domain in full, with the rest retrieved from reference TRBV29-1 and TRBJ1-1, is SAVISQKPSRDICQRGTSLTIQCQVDSQVTMMFWYRQQPGQSLTLIATANQGSEATYESGFVIDKFPISRPNLTFSTLTVSNMSPEDSSIYLCSIGLNRRAFFGQGTRLTVV.

This chain connects TRBV4-2 to TRBJ1-2; D is uncertain. Between the trimmed V and J ends, which lost 5 bases and 0 bases, there was a span of 13 bases. There are 15 residues in the CDR3. The germline gives CDR1 LGHNA, CDR2 YNFKEQ. CDR3 region: CASSIGGGTNYGYTF. DNA of the CDR3: TGTGCCAGCAGCATAGGTGGCGGGACTAACTATGGCTACACCTTC.

The genes are TRBV27 and TRBJ2-2; the D is unclear. V shed 7 bases and J shed 6 bases, with 12 bases lying between them. The CDR3 is made up of 13 amino acids. Germline assignment: CDR1 MNHEY and CDR2 SMNVEV (reference sequence). The DNA of the CDR3 is TGTGCCAGCAATTCTAGGTTCGCCGGGGAGCTGTTTTTT. Encoded protein: CASNSRFAGELFF.

This chain's CDR3 is CASSTYSGSRTDTQYF. Here the CDR3 DNA reads TGTGCCAGCTCCACCTACAGCGGTTCACGCACAGATACGCAGTATTTT. The chain has TRBV18 and TRBJ2-3; tentative D call: TRBD2 (5 bases). This CDR3 has 16 residues. Germline CDR1 reads KGHSH; CDR2 reads LQKENI. Trimming shortened V by 6 bases and J by 1 base, and 17 bases separated the two germline ends.